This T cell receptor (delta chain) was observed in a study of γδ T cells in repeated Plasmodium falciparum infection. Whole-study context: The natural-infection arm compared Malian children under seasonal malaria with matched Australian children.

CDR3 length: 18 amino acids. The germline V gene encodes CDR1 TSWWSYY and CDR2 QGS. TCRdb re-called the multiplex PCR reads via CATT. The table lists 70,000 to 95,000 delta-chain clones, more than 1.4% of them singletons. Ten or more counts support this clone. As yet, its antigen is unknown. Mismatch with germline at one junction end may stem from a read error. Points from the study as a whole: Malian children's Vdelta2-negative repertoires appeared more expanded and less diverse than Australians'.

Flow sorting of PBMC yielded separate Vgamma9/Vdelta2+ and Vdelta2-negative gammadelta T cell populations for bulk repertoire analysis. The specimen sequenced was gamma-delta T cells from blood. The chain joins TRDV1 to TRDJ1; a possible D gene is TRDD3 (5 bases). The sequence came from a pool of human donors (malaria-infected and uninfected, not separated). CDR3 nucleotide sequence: TGTGCTATTGGGGAACTAGTTCTCCGTCTAAGGCTCACCGATAAACTCATCTTT. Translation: CAIGELVLRLRLTDKLIF.